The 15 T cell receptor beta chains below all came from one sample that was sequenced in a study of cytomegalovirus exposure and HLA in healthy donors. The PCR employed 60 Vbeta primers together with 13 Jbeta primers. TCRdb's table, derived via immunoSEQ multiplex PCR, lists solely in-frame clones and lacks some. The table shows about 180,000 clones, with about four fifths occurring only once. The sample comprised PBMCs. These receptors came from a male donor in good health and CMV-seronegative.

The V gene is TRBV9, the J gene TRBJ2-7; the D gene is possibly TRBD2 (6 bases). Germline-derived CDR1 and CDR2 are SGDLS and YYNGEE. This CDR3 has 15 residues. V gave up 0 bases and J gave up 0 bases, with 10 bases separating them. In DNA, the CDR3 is TGTGCCAGCAGCGTAGATGCCGGGGGCTCCTACGAGCAGTACTTC. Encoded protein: CASSVDAGGSYEQYF.

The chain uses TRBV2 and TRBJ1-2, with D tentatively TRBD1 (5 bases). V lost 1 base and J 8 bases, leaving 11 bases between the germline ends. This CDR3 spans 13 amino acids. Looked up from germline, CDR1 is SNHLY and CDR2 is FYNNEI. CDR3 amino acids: CASSEVAGYGYTF. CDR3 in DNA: TGTGCCAGCAGTGAAGTGGCAGGGTACGGCTACACCTTC.

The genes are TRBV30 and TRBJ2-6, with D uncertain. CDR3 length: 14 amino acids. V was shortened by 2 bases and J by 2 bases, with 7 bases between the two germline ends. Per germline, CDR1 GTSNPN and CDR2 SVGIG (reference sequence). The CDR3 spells CAWSYSPGANVLTF. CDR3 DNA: TGTGCCTGGAGTTACTCCCCTGGGGCCAACGTCCTGACTTTC.

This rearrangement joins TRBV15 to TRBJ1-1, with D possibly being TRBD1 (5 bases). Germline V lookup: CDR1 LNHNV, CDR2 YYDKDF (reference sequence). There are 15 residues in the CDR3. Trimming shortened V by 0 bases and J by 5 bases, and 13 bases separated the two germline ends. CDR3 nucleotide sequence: TGTGCCACCAGCAGAGATGCAGGGCCTGGGACTGAAGCTTTCTTT. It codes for CATSRDAGPGTEAFF.

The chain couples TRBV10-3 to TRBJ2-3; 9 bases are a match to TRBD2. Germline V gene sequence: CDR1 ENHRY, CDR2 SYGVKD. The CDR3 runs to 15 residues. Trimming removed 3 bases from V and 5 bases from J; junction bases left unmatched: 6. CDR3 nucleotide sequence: TGTGCCATCAGTGATTCAACAGCGGGGGGAGATACGCAGTATTTT. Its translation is CAISDSTAGGDTQYF.

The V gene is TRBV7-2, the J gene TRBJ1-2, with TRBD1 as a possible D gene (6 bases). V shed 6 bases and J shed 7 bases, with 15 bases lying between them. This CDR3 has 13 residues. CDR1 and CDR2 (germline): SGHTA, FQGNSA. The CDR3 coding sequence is TGTGCCAGCAGAGTACAGGGTCAGGGTGGCTACACCTTC. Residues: CASRVQGQGGYTF.

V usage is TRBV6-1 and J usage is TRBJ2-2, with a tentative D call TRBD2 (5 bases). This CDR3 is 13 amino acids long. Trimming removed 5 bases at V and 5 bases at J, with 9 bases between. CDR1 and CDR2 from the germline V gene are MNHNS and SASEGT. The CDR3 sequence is CASSPSGTGELFF. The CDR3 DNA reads TGTGCCAGCAGTCCTTCGGGGACCGGGGAGCTGTTTTTT.

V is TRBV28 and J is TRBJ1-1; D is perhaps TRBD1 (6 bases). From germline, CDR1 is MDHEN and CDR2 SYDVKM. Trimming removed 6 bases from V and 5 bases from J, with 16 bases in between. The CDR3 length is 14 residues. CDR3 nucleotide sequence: TGTGCCAGCAGCCAGGGGACCGTTGGGACTGAAGCTTTCTTT. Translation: CASSQGTVGTEAFF.

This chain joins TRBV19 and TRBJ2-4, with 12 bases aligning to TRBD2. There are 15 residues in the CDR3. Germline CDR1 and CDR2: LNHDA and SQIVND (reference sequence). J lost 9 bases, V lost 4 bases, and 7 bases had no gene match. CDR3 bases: TGTGCCAGTAGTAATTACCTAGCGGGGGGGAGCATTCAGTACTTC. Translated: CASSNYLAGGSIQYF.

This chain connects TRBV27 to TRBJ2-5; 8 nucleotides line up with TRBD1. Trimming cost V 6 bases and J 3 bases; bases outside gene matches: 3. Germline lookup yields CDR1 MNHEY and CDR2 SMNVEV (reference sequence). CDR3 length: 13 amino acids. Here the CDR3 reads CASRLQGEETQYF. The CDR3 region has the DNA TGTGCCAGCAGACTACAGGGGGAAGAGACCCAGTACTTC.

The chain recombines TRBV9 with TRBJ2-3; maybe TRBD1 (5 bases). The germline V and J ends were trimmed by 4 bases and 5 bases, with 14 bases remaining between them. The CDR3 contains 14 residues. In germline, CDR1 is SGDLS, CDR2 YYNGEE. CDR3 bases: TGTGCCAGCAGCACACGGACACGCGGAGATACGCAGTATTTT. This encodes CASSTRTRGDTQYF.

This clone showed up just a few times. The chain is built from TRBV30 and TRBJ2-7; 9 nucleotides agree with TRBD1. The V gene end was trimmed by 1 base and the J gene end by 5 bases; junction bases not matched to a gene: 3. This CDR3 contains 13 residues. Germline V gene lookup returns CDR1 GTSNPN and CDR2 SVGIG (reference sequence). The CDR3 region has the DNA TGTGCCTGGAGTGGAGGACAGGGGAACGAGCAGTACTTC. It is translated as CAWSGGQGNEQYF. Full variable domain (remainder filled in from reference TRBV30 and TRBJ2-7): SQTIHQWPATLVQPVGSPLSLECTVEGTSNPNLYWYRQAAGRGLQLLFYSVGIGQISSEVPQNLSASRPQDRQFILSSKKLLLSDSGFYLCAWSGGQGNEQYFGPGTRLTVT.

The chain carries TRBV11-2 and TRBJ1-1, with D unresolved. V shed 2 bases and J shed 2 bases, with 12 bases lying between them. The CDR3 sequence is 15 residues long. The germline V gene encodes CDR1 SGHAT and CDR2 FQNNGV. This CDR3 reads CASSLTQVGNTEAFF. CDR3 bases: TGTGCCAGCAGCTTAACGCAGGTCGGAAACACTGAAGCTTTCTTT.

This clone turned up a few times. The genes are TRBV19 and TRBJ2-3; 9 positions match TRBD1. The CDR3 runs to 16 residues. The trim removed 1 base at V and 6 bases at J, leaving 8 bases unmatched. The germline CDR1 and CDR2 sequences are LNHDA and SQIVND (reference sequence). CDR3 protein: CASSIVAGTGRDTQYF. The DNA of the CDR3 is TGTGCCAGTAGTATAGTCGCCGGGACAGGGCGGGATACGCAGTATTTT.

CDR3 sequence (DNA): TGTGCCAGCTGGTCCGGGACAGGGGGCTTTTCTGGCGAGCAGTACTTC. This translates into CASWSGTGGFSGEQYF. This chain joins TRBV7-9 and TRBJ2-7, with 12 bases matching TRBD1. This CDR3 is 16 amino acids long. V lost 8 bases to trimming and J lost 6 bases; unmatched junction nucleotides: 14. From germline, CDR1 is SEHNR and CDR2 FQNEAQ (reference sequence).